This entry describes one T cell receptor beta chain. Antigen specificity is unknown. RNA transcripts were the source from which TCR beta CDR3 regions were amplified. Scientists carried out first-round RT-PCR using HTBI primers and then a second-round multiplex PCR. MiXCR, run by TCRdb on the multiplex PCR reads, gives a single entry per CDR3 protein. The data hold around 1,200,000 distinct CDR3 sequences, with 35% to 40% observed a single time. This sample was included in a study of Graves' ophthalmopathy and Graves' hyperthyroidism. Findings of the study overall: Discrimination between ophthalmopathy and stable hyperthyroidism by a 13-signature model showed nearly 90% sensitivity and roughly 81% specificity. Most expanded clonotypes in thyroid above 0.001 frequency also showed up in blood. The study's model predicted ophthalmopathy progression at 65% to 71% sensitivity and approximately 72% specificity.

In germline, CDR1 is SGHTA, CDR2 FQGNSA. V dropped 6 bases and J dropped 6 bases, with 12 bases sitting between them. CDR3 size: 12 residues. The chain uses TRBV7-2 and TRBJ2-7, with D uncertain. The specimen sequenced was peripheral blood or thyroid tissue (not recorded which). The clonotype comes from an adult man with Graves' hyperthyroidism. The CDR3, as DNA: TGTGCCAGCAGTTTACCGGTCGGCGAGCAGTACTTC. Residues: CASSLPVGEQYF. Full variable domain (rest looked up from reference TRBV7-2 and TRBJ2-7): GAGVSQSPSNKVTEKGKDVELRCDPISGHTALYWYRQSLGQGLEFLIYFQGNSAPDKSGLPSDRFSAERTGGSVSTLTIQRTQQEDSAVYLCASSLPVGEQYFGPGTRLTVT.